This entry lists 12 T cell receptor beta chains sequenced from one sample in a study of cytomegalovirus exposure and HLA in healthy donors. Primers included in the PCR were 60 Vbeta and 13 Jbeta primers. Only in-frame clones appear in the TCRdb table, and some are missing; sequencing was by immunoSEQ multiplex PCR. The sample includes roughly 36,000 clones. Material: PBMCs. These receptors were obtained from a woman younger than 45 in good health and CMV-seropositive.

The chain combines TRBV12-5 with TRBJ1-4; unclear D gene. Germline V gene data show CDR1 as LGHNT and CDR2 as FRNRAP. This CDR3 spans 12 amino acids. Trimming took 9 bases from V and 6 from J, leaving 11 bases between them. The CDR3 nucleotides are TGTGCTAGCCGAGGGCTTGATGAAAAACTGTTTTTT. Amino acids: CASRGLDEKLFF. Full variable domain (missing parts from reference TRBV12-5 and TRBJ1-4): DARVTQTPRHKVTEMGQEVTMRCQPILGHNTVFWYRQTMMQGLELLAYFRNRAPLDDSGMPKDRFSAEMPDATLATLKIQPSEPRDSAVYFCASRGLDEKLFFGSGTQLSVL.

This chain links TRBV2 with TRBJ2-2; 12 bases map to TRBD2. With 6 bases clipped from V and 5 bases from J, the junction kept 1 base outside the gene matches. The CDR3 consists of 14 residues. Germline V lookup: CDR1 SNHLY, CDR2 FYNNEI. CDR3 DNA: TGTGCCAGCAGACTAGCGGGGGGAACCGGGGAGCTGTTTTTT. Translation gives CASRLAGGTGELFF.

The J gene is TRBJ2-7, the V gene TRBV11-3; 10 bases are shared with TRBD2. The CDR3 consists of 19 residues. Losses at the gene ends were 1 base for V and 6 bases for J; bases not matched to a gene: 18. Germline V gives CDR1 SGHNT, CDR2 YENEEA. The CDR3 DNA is TGTGCCAGCAGCTTAGGATGGAGGACTAGCGGTCGAGAGTGGGCCGAGCAGTACTTC. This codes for CASSLGWRTSGREWAEQYF.

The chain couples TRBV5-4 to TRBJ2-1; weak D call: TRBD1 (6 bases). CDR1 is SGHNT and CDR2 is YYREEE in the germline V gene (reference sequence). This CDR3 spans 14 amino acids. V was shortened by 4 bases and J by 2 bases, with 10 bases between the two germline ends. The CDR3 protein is CASSGQRTYNEQFF. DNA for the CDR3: TGTGCCAGCAGCGGACAGAGGACCTACAATGAGCAGTTCTTC.

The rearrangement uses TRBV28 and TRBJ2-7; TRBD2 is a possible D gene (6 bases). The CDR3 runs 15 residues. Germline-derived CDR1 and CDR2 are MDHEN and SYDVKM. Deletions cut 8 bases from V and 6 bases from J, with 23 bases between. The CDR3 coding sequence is TGTGCCAGCGGTCTGGGGGGAGGCGATGAGCGCGAGCAGTACTTC. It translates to CASGLGGGDEREQYF. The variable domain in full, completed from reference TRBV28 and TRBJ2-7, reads DVKVTQSSRYLVKRTGEKVFLECVQDMDHENMFWYRQDPGLGLRLIYFSYDVKMKEKGDIPEGYSVSREKKERFSLILESASTNQTSMYLCASGLGGGDEREQYFGPGTRLTVT.

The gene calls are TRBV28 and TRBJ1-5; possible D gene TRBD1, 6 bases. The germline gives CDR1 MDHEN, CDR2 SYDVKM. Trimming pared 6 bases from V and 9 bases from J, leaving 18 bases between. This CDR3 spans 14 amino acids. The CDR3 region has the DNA TGTGCCAGCAGCCCACAGGGAGGGCCTCGGCCCCAGCATTTT. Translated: CASSPQGGPRPQHF.

The CDR3 bases are TGTGCCAGTAGCGAACAGCGGGGCACAGATACGCAGTATTTT. Protein sequence: CASSEQRGTDTQYF. V gene TRBV19 combines with J gene TRBJ2-3; weak D call: TRBD2 (6 bases). This CDR3 is built from 14 residues. Germline assignment: CDR1 LNHDA and CDR2 SQIVND (reference sequence). V lost 6 bases to trimming and J lost 1 base, with 11 bases between them.

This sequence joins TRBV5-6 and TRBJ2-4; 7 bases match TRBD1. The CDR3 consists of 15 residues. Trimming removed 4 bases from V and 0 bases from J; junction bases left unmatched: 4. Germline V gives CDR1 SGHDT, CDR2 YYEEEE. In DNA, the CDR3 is TGTGCCAGCAGCCCCCAGGGGGTAGCCAAAAACATTCAGTACTTC. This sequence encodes CASSPQGVAKNIQYF.

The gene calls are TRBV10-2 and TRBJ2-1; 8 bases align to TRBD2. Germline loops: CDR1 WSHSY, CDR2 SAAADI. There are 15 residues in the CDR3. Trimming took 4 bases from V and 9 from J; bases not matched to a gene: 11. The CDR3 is CASSGLRGDWSEQFF. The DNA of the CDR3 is TGCGCCAGCAGTGGTCTGCGGGGGGACTGGAGTGAGCAGTTCTTC.

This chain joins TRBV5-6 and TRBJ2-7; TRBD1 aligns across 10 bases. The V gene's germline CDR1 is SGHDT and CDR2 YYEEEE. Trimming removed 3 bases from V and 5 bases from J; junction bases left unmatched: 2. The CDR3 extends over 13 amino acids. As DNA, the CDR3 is TGTGCCAGCAGCTGGGGGACAGGGGACGAGCAGTACTTC. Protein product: CASSWGTGDEQYF. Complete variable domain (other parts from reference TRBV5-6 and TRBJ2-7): DAGVTQSPTHLIKTRGQQVTLRCSPKSGHDTVSWYQQALGQGPQFIFQYYEEEERQRGNFPDRFSGHQFPNYSSELNVNALLLGDSALYLCASSWGTGDEQYFGPGTRLTVT.

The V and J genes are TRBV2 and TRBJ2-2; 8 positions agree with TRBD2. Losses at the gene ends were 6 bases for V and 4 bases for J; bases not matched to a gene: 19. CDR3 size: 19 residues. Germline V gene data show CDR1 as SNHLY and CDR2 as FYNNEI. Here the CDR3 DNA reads TGTGCCAGCAGCCGCCAAGGAGTCGGTAGCGGGGTGAGCACCGGGGAGCTGTTTTTT. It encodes CASSRQGVGSGVSTGELFF.

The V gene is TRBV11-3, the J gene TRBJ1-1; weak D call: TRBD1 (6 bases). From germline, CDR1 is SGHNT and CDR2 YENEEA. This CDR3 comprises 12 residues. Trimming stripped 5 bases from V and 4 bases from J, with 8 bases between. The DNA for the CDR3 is TGTGCCAGCAGCGCACAGGGCACTGAAGCTTTCTTT. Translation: CASSAQGTEAFF.